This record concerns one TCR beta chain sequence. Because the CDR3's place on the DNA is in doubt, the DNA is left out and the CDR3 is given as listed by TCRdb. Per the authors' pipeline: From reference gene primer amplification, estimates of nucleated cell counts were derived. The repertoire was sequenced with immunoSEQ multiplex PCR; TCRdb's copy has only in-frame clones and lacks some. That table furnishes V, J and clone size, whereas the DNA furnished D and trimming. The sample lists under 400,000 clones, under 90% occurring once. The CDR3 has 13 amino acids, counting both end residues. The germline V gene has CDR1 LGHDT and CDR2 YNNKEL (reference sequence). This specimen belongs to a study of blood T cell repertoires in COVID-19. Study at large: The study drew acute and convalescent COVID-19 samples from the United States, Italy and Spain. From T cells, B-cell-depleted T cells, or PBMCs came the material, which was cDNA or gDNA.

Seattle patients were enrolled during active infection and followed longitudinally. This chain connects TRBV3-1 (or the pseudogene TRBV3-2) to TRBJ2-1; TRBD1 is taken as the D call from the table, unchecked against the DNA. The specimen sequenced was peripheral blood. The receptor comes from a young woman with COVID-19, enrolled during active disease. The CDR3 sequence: CASSQVGTGIEFF.